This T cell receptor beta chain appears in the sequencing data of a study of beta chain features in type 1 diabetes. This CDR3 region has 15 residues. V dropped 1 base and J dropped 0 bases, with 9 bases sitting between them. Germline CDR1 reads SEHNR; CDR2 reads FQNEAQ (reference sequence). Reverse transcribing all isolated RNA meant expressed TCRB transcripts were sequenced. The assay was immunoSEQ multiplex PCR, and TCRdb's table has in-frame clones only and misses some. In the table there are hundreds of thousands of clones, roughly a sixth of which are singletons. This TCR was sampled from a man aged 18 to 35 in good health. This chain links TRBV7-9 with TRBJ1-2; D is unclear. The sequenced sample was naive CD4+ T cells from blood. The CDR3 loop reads CASSLEYTTNYGYTF. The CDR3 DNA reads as TGTGCCAGCAGCTTAGAGTACACGACTAACTATGGCTACACCTTC. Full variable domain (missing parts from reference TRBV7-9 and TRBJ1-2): DTGVSQNPRHKITKRGQNVTFRCDPISEHNRLYWYRQTLGQGPEFLTYFQNEAQLEKSRLLSDRFSAERPKGSFSTLEIQRTEQGDSAMYLCASSLEYTTNYGYTFGSGTRLTVV.